The 27 T cell receptor beta chains reported below all come from one sample, sequenced in a study of glioma-infiltrating T cells after dendritic cell vaccination. Some clones are missing from TCRdb's copy, which holds only in-frame ones; the method was immunoSEQ multiplex PCR. The data hold about 50,000 clones, with about 84% observed a single time. The time point was: after dendritic cell vaccination, including at tumor progression/relapse. Source: blood, taken after dendritic cell vaccination. The receptors here all came from a human donor with glioblastoma.

This clone has only one observation. This sequence joins TRBV4-1 and TRBJ1-2; D gene uncertain. There are 18 residues in the CDR3. Trimming removed 3 bases at V and 4 bases at J, with 24 bases between. Germline V lookup: CDR1 MGHRA, CDR2 YSYEKL. As DNA, the CDR3 is TGCGCCAGCAGCCAGGTGGTTCTTCTCGCGGGGAGAGGCTATGGCTACACCTTC. Its protein is CASSQVVLLAGRGYGYTF.

The chain joins TRBV6-5 to TRBJ1-5; TRBD1 matches 7 bases. CDR3 length: 13 residues. Germline values: CDR1 MNHEY, CDR2 SVGAGI. J was trimmed by 6 bases and V by 5 bases; bases with no gene match: 4. CDR3 in amino acids: CASSRQGSQPQHF. The CDR3 bases are TGTGCCAGCAGTCGACAGGGTTCTCAGCCCCAGCATTTT.

The chain carries TRBV30 and TRBJ2-5; D remains unclear. Germline CDR1 and CDR2: GTSNPN and SVGIG (reference sequence). Trimming took 0 bases from V and 5 from J, leaving 10 bases between them. The CDR3 is 13 residues long. The CDR3: CAWSVGSEETQYF. As DNA, the CDR3 is TGTGCCTGGAGTGTAGGCAGCGAGGAGACCCAGTACTTC.

CDR3 nucleotide sequence: TGTGCCAGCAGCGACAGGACAGGGAGTTCCGAGCAGTACTTC. Translated, it gives CASSDRTGSSEQYF. V usage is TRBV9 and J usage is TRBJ2-7, with 8 positions matching TRBD1. This CDR3 is 14 amino acids long. Trimming cost V 3 bases and J 6 bases; bases outside gene matches: 8. Germline V CDR1 and CDR2: SGDLS, YYNGEE.

This CDR3 is CASSDPGTGEKV. In nucleotides, the CDR3 is TGTGCCAGCAGTGACCCCGGGACAGGGGAGAAGGTC. The chain combines TRBV6-4 with TRBJ2-7, with 10 bases that match TRBD1. The CDR3 sequence is 12 residues long. Germline V lookup: CDR1 MRHNA, CDR2 SNTAGT.

This sequence joins TRBV7-8 and TRBJ2-7; 7 bases match TRBD1. The CDR3 has 16 residues. J was trimmed by 2 bases and V by 0 bases; bases with no gene match: 7. Germline V gene lookup returns CDR1 SGHVS and CDR2 FQNEAQ. CDR3 sequence (DNA): TGTGCCAGCAGCTTAGCCGGGACAGTGACTACCTACGAGCAGTACTTC. Protein sequence: CASSLAGTVTTYEQYF. Filled out from reference TRBV7-8 and TRBJ2-7, the complete variable domain reads GAGVSQSPRYKVAKRGQDVALRCDPISGHVSLFWYQQALGQGPEFLTYFQNEAQLDKSGLPSDRFFAERPEGSVSTLKIQRTQQEDSAVYLCASSLAGTVTTYEQYFGPGTRLTVT.

Comments on this clone: The CDR3 does not close with the conserved phenylalanine or tryptophan, likely indicating a read error. V gene TRBV11-1 combines with J gene TRBJ2-7; D possibly corresponds to TRBD1 (7 bases). In germline, CDR1 is SGHAT, CDR2 FQDESV (reference sequence). The CDR3 length is 17 residues. The V and J ends lost 3 bases and 2 bases respectively, with 20 bases between them. The CDR3 DNA sequence: TGTGCCAGCAGCTTCGACATACAGGGGACTCCCACCTACGAGCAGTACCTC. Protein sequence: CASSFDIQGTPTYEQYL.

This chain joins TRBV7-6 and TRBJ2-5, with D maybe TRBD2 (6 bases). CDR1 SGHVS and CDR2 FNYEAQ come from the germline V gene. The V end lost 0 bases, the J end lost 5 bases, and 10 bases lay between the germline ends. This CDR3 spans 14 amino acids. The CDR3 protein is CASSLAGAGETQYF. CDR3 bases: TGTGCCAGCAGCTTAGCCGGGGCGGGGGAGACCCAGTACTTC. The full variable domain, with the rest looked up from reference TRBV7-6 and TRBJ2-5, is GAGVSQSPRYKVTKRGQDVALRCDPISGHVSLYWYRQALGQGPEFLTYFNYEAQQDKSGLPNDRFSAERPEGSISTLTIQRTEQRDSAMYRCASSLAGAGETQYFGPGTRLLVL.

The chain carries TRBV4-3 and TRBJ1-2, with a possible D match to TRBD1 (5 bases). The length of the CDR3 is 17 residues. The V and J ends lost 1 base and 1 base respectively, with 16 bases between them. Per the germline V gene, CDR1 is LGHNA and CDR2 is YSLEER. This CDR3 reads CASSQVQGGGINYGYTF. The CDR3 nucleotides are TGCGCCAGCAGCCAAGTGCAGGGCGGGGGGATTAACTATGGCTACACCTTC.

V is TRBV5-1 and J is TRBJ2-7; the D is unclear. Germline loops: CDR1 SGHRS, CDR2 YFSETQ. The CDR3 covers 12 residues. Deletions cut 4 bases from V and 5 bases from J, with 10 bases between. CDR3 nucleotide sequence: TGCGCCAGCAGCCCGAGACTCCACGAGCAGTACTTC. This gives the protein CASSPRLHEQYF.

The V call is TRBV28, the J call TRBJ1-4; D possibly corresponds to TRBD1 (6 bases). V was cut by 4 bases and J by 5 bases, with 14 bases left in between. Germline V gene data show CDR1 as MDHEN and CDR2 as SYDVKM. The CDR3 is 15 amino acids. CDR3: CASSSPRGGNEKLFF. DNA of the CDR3: TGTGCCAGCAGTTCTCCAAGGGGGGGGAATGAAAAACTGTTTTTT.

The V gene is TRBV30, the J gene TRBJ1-2, with D uncertain. Germline V gene lookup returns CDR1 GTSNPN and CDR2 SVGIG (reference sequence). There are 14 residues in the CDR3. Between the trimmed V and J ends, which lost 2 bases and 1 base, there was a span of 11 bases. CDR3 loop: CAWSRAGSNYGYTF. Written as DNA, the CDR3 is TGTGCCTGGAGTCGGGCGGGCAGTAACTATGGCTACACCTTC.

V usage is TRBV4-3 and J usage is TRBJ1-3; perhaps TRBD1 as D (5 bases). The CDR3 spans 17 residues. CDR1 is LGHNA, CDR2 YSLEER, per germline. V was shortened by 1 base and J by 1 base, with 14 bases between the two germline ends. CDR3 sequence (DNA): TGCGCCAGCAGCCAAGGGTTAAGGGGTGTTTCTGGAAACACCATATATTTT. Translation: CASSQGLRGVSGNTIYF.

V is TRBV30 and J is TRBJ1-4, with D tentatively TRBD1 (5 bases). Germline loops: CDR1 GTSNPN, CDR2 SVGIG (reference sequence). This CDR3 is 14 amino acids long. The V end lost 0 bases, the J end lost 7 bases, and 12 bases lay between the germline ends. This chain's CDR3 is CAWSVGRDGEKLFF. CDR3 DNA: TGTGCCTGGAGTGTAGGCAGGGATGGTGAAAAACTGTTTTTT.

The chain carries TRBV7-2 and TRBJ2-7, with 7 nucleotides matching TRBD2. The CDR3 sequence is 12 residues long. V shed 6 bases, J shed 5 bases, and the junction held 4 bases outside the gene matches. Germline V gives CDR1 SGHTA, CDR2 FQGNSA. This CDR3 reads CASSRLADEQYF. In DNA form, the CDR3 reads TGTGCCAGCAGTAGGCTAGCGGACGAGCAGTACTTC.

The rearrangement uses TRBV5-6 and TRBJ2-7; D is perhaps TRBD1 (7 bases). Germline-derived CDR1 and CDR2 are SGHDT and YYEEEE. V was cut by 0 bases and J by 1 base, with 8 bases left in between. The CDR3 has 14 amino acids. The DNA for the CDR3 is TGTGCCAGCAGCTTGGCAGGGGGGTCCTACGAGCAGTACTTC. This encodes CASSLAGGSYEQYF.

The chain links TRBV28 to TRBJ1-2; TRBD1 is a possible D gene (5 bases). Per germline, CDR1 MDHEN and CDR2 SYDVKM. The CDR3 covers 12 residues. V lost 6 bases and J lost 7, with 12 bases in between. The CDR3 is CASRPRTGGYTF. CDR3 in DNA: TGTGCCAGCAGACCTAGAACAGGTGGCTACACCTTC.

The V call is TRBV5-1, the J call TRBJ2-7; unclear D gene. The CDR3 consists of 14 residues. The ends were cut back, 1 base at V and 0 bases at J, with 8 bases in the middle. The V gene's germline CDR1 is SGHRS and CDR2 YFSETQ. This CDR3 reads CASSLLPGSYEQYF. In nucleotides, the CDR3 is TGCGCCAGCAGCTTGCTCCCAGGCTCCTACGAGCAGTACTTC.

This chain uses TRBV5-1 with TRBJ2-3, with a possible D match to TRBD2 (6 bases). Germline CDR1 and CDR2: SGHRS and YFSETQ. V was clipped by 5 bases and J by 0 bases, with 13 bases between them. The CDR3 has 15 amino acids. The CDR3 DNA sequence: TGCGCCAGCAGTCTCGGGCGGGGAAGCACAGATACGCAGTATTTT. Encoded protein: CASSLGRGSTDTQYF.

The chain employs TRBV19 and TRBJ2-3, with D maybe TRBD2 (6 bases). V lost 1 base and J 1 base, leaving 6 bases between the germline ends. This CDR3 has 14 residues. CDR1 is LNHDA and CDR2 is SQIVND in the germline V gene (reference sequence). The CDR3 region is CASSIAGGTDTQYF. Written as DNA, the CDR3 is TGTGCCAGTAGTATAGCGGGGGGCACAGATACGCAGTATTTT.

The V and J genes are TRBV9 and TRBJ1-1; the match to TRBD1 covers 8 bases. Germline-derived CDR1 and CDR2 are SGDLS and YYNGEE. After removal of 4 bases from V and 0 bases from J, the junction contained 5 bases not matched to a gene. This CDR3 contains 15 residues. The DNA of the CDR3 is TGTGCCAGCAGCAGATTACAGGGGGTGAACACTGAAGCTTTCTTT. It translates to CASSRLQGVNTEAFF. Full variable domain (remainder filled in from reference TRBV9 and TRBJ1-1): DSGVTQTPKHLITATGQRVTLRCSPRSGDLSVYWYQQSLDQGLQFLIQYYNGEERAKGNILERFSAQQFPDLHSELNLSSLELGDSALYFCASSRLQGVNTEAFFGQGTRLTVV.

The gene calls are TRBV4-1 and TRBJ2-2; 7 bases are a match to TRBD2. The V and J ends lost 0 bases and 0 bases, in that order; junction bases with no gene match: 4. The CDR3 runs 17 residues. Germline values: CDR1 MGHRA, CDR2 YSYEKL. The CDR3 bases are TGCGCCAGCAGCCAAGATCCGGGGGGATCGAACACCGGGGAGCTGTTTTTT. As protein: CASSQDPGGSNTGELFF.

The chain has TRBV28 and TRBJ2-5; 9 nucleotides match TRBD1. Judging by the DNA end, TRBJ2-7 fits better; the J call may be wrong. In germline, CDR1 is MDHEN, CDR2 SYDVKM. This CDR3 spans 14 amino acids. The CDR3 DNA follows: TGTGCCAGCAGGGGGACAGGGACTACCTACGAGCAGTACTTC. Protein sequence: CASRGTGTTYEQYF.

The chain carries TRBV29-1 and TRBJ2-7, with 11 nucleotides matching TRBD2. With V trimmed by 6 bases and J by 0 bases, 4 bases remained unmatched. The germline CDR1 and CDR2 sequences are SQVTM and ANQGSEA. This CDR3 contains 14 residues. The CDR3 nucleotides are TGCAGCGTCTTGGGACTAGCGGACTCCTACGAGCAGTACTTC. Translated: CSVLGLADSYEQYF.

The genes are TRBV29-1 and TRBJ2-7, with D possibly being TRBD1 (5 bases). Germline CDR1 SQVTM, CDR2 ANQGSEA. The CDR3 contains 13 residues. V gave up 4 bases and J gave up 0 bases, with 10 bases separating them. The CDR3 protein is CSVAAGFSYEQYF. CDR3 DNA: TGCAGCGTTGCGGCAGGGTTCTCCTACGAGCAGTACTTC.

The rearrangement uses TRBV19 and TRBJ2-7, with a tentative D call TRBD2 (6 bases). CDR3 length equals 17 residues. Germline CDR1 reads LNHDA; CDR2 reads SQIVND (reference sequence). Trimming removed 10 bases at V and 1 base at J, with 26 bases between. CDR3 bases: TGTGCCACCGGTTACCGGGGAGGCTTCTTCTCTTCCTACGAGCAGTACTTC. Translated: CATGYRGGFFSSYEQYF. The full variable domain, completed using reference TRBV19 and TRBJ2-7, is DGGITQSPKYLFRKEGQNVTLSCEQNLNHDAMYWYRQDPGQGLRLIYYSQIVNDFQKGDIAEGYSVSREKKESFPLTVTSAQKNPTAFYLCATGYRGGFFSSYEQYFGPGTRLTVT.

This chain connects TRBV4-3 to TRBJ2-2; TRBD2 aligns across 7 bases. The germline V gene has CDR1 LGHNA and CDR2 YSLEER. This CDR3 has 16 residues. Trimming at V came to 3 bases and at J to 4 bases, leaving 8 bases not matched to a gene. CDR3 nucleotide sequence: TGCGCCAGCAGCCAGAGGGCTGGGGGGGGCACCGGGGAGCTGTTTTTT. Protein sequence: CASSQRAGGGTGELFF.